The rows below give T cell receptor beta chains drawn from one sample of a study of regulatory T cells in long-lasting Graves disease. TCRdb reprocessed the multiplex PCR reads with MiXCR, giving one entry per CDR3 protein. Here the sample spans fewer than 600,000 distinct CDR3 sequences, about 22% being singletons. The source material was peripheral blood mononuclear cells (PBMCs), sampled when the disease was refractory, from a patient treated with antithyroid drugs. All receptors derive from a female donor with Graves disease. Each CDR3 is given with its conserved first and last residue. The D gene is left open where the match is weak. Not every row has a clone size; where given, it reads once, few, many or a size class.

d_gene: TRBD2; j_gene: TRBJ2-1; abundance: -; v_gene: TRBV12-3/TRBV12-4; CDR3aa: CASRPSGIFNEQFF; CDR3nt: TGTGCCAGCCGCCCGAGCGGGATCTTCAATGAGCAGTTCTTC
d_gene: -; j_gene: TRBJ1-5; abundance: -; v_gene: TRBV28; CDR3aa: CASSPRQGPLLQPQHF; CDR3nt: TGTGCCAGCAGCCCAAGGCAGGGCCCTCTCCTACAGCCCCAGCATTTT
d_gene: TRBD1; j_gene: TRBJ1-2; abundance: many; v_gene: TRBV6-1; CDR3aa: CASSGDSSAYGYTF; CDR3nt: TGTGCCAGCAGTGGGGACAGCTCGGCTTATGGCTACACCTTC
d_gene: TRBD1; j_gene: TRBJ1-2; abundance: many; v_gene: TRBV30; CDR3aa: CAWSMGQGNGYTF; CDR3nt: TGTGCCTGGAGTATGGGACAGGGAAATGGCTACACCTTC
d_gene: -; j_gene: TRBJ1-2; abundance: many; v_gene: TRBV28; CDR3aa: CASSPPRWGKDGYTF; CDR3nt: TGTGCCAGCAGTCCCCCACGTTGGGGTAAGGATGGCTACACCTTC
d_gene: -; j_gene: TRBJ1-1; abundance: many; v_gene: TRBV11-3; CDR3aa: CASSLIGSTEAFF; CDR3nt: TGTGCCAGCAGCTTAATAGGGAGCACTGAAGCTTTCTTT
d_gene: -; j_gene: TRBJ2-2; abundance: -; v_gene: TRBV5-5; CDR3aa: CASSLGSLNTGELFF; CDR3nt: TGTGCCAGCAGCTTAGGCAGCCTGAACACCGGGGAGCTGTTTTTT
d_gene: -; j_gene: TRBJ2-7; abundance: few; v_gene: TRBV19; CDR3aa: CASSSGWYEQYF; CDR3nt: TGTGCCAGTAGTAGCGGCTGGTACGAGCAGTACTTC
d_gene: -; j_gene: TRBJ2-2; abundance: few; v_gene: TRBV5-1; CDR3aa: CASSIPKAGNTGELFF; CDR3nt: TGCGCCAGCAGCATACCGAAGGCCGGGAACACCGGGGAGCTGTTTTTT
d_gene: -; j_gene: TRBJ1-2; abundance: many; v_gene: TRBV28; CDR3aa: CASSSVDRNYYGYTF; CDR3nt: TGTGCCAGCAGCTCCGTAGATAGAAATTACTATGGCTACACCTTC
d_gene: -; j_gene: TRBJ2-1; abundance: -; v_gene: TRBV28; CDR3aa: CASSSQYEQFF; CDR3nt: TGTGCCAGCAGTTCTCAGTATGAGCAGTTCTTC
d_gene: TRBD1; j_gene: TRBJ1-2; abundance: -; v_gene: TRBV28; CDR3aa: CASSSTGTGGGRRYTF; CDR3nt: TGTGCCAGCAGTTCGACCGGGACAGGGGGCGGTCGGCGCTACACCTTC
d_gene: TRBD1; j_gene: TRBJ1-1; abundance: -; v_gene: TRBV7-3; CDR3aa: CASSGQGETEAFF; CDR3nt: TGTGCCAGCAGCGGACAGGGGGAGACTGAAGCTTTCTTT
d_gene: TRBD1; j_gene: TRBJ1-5; abundance: many; v_gene: TRBV10-3; CDR3aa: CAISEETGGNQPQHF; CDR3nt: TGTGCCATCAGTGAGGAGACAGGGGGCAATCAGCCCCAGCATTTT
d_gene: -; j_gene: TRBJ2-5; abundance: many; v_gene: TRBV20-1; CDR3aa: CSAWAGMGEETQYF; CDR3nt: TGCAGTGCTTGGGCGGGGATGGGGGAAGAGACCCAGTACTTC
d_gene: TRBD2; j_gene: TRBJ2-2; abundance: -; v_gene: TRBV24-1; CDR3aa: CATSDRGGTDTGELFF; CDR3nt: TGTGCCACCAGTGATCGCGGGGGGACCGACACCGGGGAGCTGTTTTTT
d_gene: TRBD1; j_gene: TRBJ2-7; abundance: -; v_gene: TRBV19; CDR3aa: CASSPWGDRGHYEQYF; CDR3nt: TGTGCCAGTAGTCCATGGGGGGACAGGGGGCACTACGAGCAGTACTTC
d_gene: TRBD2; j_gene: TRBJ2-7; abundance: few; v_gene: TRBV24-1; CDR3aa: CATSSSGKYEQYF; CDR3nt: TGTGCCACCAGTTCTAGCGGGAAATACGAGCAGTACTTC